The 25 T cell receptor beta chains presented below share a single source sample, sequenced in a study of T cell repertoires in cytomegalovirus infection. MiXCR, applied by TCRdb to the reads, yields one record per CDR3 protein. The profile shows approximately 83,000 distinct CDR3 sequences, about 24% of them singletons. No antigen has been assigned to these receptors. This specimen was CD8+ T cells from cultured PBMCs, taken from culture after CMV antigen stimulation. All receptors derive from a human donor in good health (CMV status not recorded). Some clones in this sample may be carry-over from other donors' samples.

There are many counts of this clonotype. V gene TRBV19 combines with J gene TRBJ1-1; a possible D gene is TRBD1 (5 bases). The V gene lost 7 bases and the J gene lost 1 base, with 10 bases spanning the gap. The CDR3 covers 13 residues. From germline, CDR1 is LNHDA and CDR2 SQIVND (reference sequence). The CDR3 nucleotides read TGTGCCAGTAAGCTGGGACGGAACACTGAAGCTTTCTTT. It encodes CASKLGRNTEAFF.

This clonotype has more than one count but fewer than ten. The chain combines TRBV4-1 with TRBJ2-1, with D uncertain. V dropped 1 base and J dropped 7 bases, with 5 bases sitting between them. The CDR3 length is 12 residues. Looked up from germline, CDR1 is MGHRA and CDR2 is YSYEKL. CDR3 sequence: CASSQGLNEQFF. The CDR3 DNA reads TGCGCCAGCAGCCAAGGGTTAAATGAGCAGTTCTTC.

This chain joins TRBV7-9 and TRBJ1-2, with TRBD1 identical over 8 bases. This CDR3 region has 15 residues. Germline V gene lookup returns CDR1 SEHNR and CDR2 FQNEAQ (reference sequence). With V trimmed by 11 bases and J by 2 bases, 13 bases remained unmatched. The CDR3 DNA sequence: TGTGCCGGCACAGGGGGATCACCCACAAACTATGGCTACACCTTC. This encodes CAGTGGSPTNYGYTF.

This rearrangement joins TRBV13 to TRBJ2-7, with D perhaps TRBD1 (8 bases). V lost 3 bases and J lost 3, with 18 bases in between. Per the germline V gene, CDR1 is PRHDT and CDR2 is FYEKMQ (reference sequence). The CDR3 spans 16 residues. CDR3 nucleotide sequence: TGTGCCAGCAGCTTTTCAAGGACAGGGACTAACTACGAGCAGTACTTC. It is translated as CASSFSRTGTNYEQYF.

This clonotype was recorded at least ten times. This chain links TRBV7-2 with TRBJ1-4; a weak D match, TRBD1 (5 bases). Trimming pared 4 bases from V and 0 bases from J, leaving 9 bases between. Germline loops: CDR1 SGHTA, CDR2 FQGNSA. This CDR3 is 15 amino acids long. The CDR3 coding sequence is TGTGCCAGCAGCTCTGGGACGGCAACTAATGAAAAACTGTTTTTT. Translating it yields CASSSGTATNEKLFF. Based on the CDR3 plus reference TRBV7-2 and TRBJ1-4, the full variable domain is GAGVSQSPSNKVTEKGKDVELRCDPISGHTALYWYRQSLGQGLEFLIYFQGNSAPDKSGLPSDRFSAERTGGSVSTLTIQRTQQEDSAVYLCASSSGTATNEKLFFGSGTQLSVL.

In this sample, this clonotype turned up many times. This rearrangement joins TRBV6-2 or TRBV6-3 to TRBJ2-3, with 8 bases fitting TRBD1. V dropped 4 bases and J dropped 4; count of bases not matched to a gene: 7. The CDR3 sequence is 15 residues long. CDR1 MNHEY and CDR2 SVGEGT come from the germline V gene. The CDR3: CASSSRDRFSDTQYF. Here the CDR3 DNA reads TGTGCCAGCAGTTCTCGGGACAGGTTTTCAGATACGCAGTATTTT.

This clonotype turned up a few times. The chain couples TRBV7-9 to TRBJ1-2; perhaps TRBD1 as D (5 bases). Germline V lookup: CDR1 SEHNR, CDR2 FQNEAQ (reference sequence). This CDR3 is 15 amino acids long. The V end was cut by 5 bases, the J end by 8 bases, with 21 bases between. As DNA, the CDR3 is TGTGCCAGCAGCGCCCCCGAGGGGCCCAGTGCAGGCTACACCTTC. This codes for CASSAPEGPSAGYTF.

The chain uses TRBV12-3 or TRBV12-4 and TRBJ2-1, with a tentative D call TRBD2 (7 bases). V lost 7 bases and J 8 bases, leaving 18 bases between the germline ends. The CDR3 contains 14 residues. The DNA of the CDR3 is TGTGCCAGCACCACCTCCCTAGGGGGGGATGAGCAGTTCTTC. Translating gives CASTTSLGGDEQFF.

This chain links TRBV6-8 with TRBJ2-3, with TRBD1 as a possible D gene (5 bases). The CDR3 loop spans 14 amino acids. V was pared by 8 bases and J by 4 bases, with 16 bases between. CDR1 and CDR2 from the germline V gene are MNHGY and SAAAGT. The CDR3 loop is CASSLQGVSDTQYF. The CDR3 DNA sequence: TGTGCCAGCTCCTTACAAGGGGTTTCAGATACGCAGTATTTT.

The chain is built from TRBV27 and TRBJ1-5; D remains ambiguous. The CDR3 is 12 amino acids. V was pared by 8 bases and J by 9 bases, with 14 bases between. Germline loops: CDR1 MNHEY, CDR2 SMNVEV (reference sequence). The CDR3 DNA reads TGTGCCAGCGGCCCCCCGGGAGGGCCCCAGCATTTT. It codes for CASGPPGGPQHF.

The chain combines TRBV30 with TRBJ1-1; maybe TRBD1 (5 bases). Germline V lookup: CDR1 GTSNPN, CDR2 SVGIG (reference sequence). V was shortened by 3 bases and J by 7 bases, with 21 bases between the two germline ends. This CDR3 contains 15 residues. CDR3 amino acids: CAWRPSDTDSGEAFF. CDR3 DNA sequence: TGTGCCTGGAGACCCTCGGACACAGACTCTGGTGAAGCTTTCTTT.

In regard to this clonotype: One end of the junction varies from germline; a read error may be responsible. The V gene is TRBV29-1, the J gene TRBJ2-3, with 7 bases fitting TRBD2. The CDR3 covers 14 residues. Germline CDR1 is SQVTM and CDR2 is ANQGSEA. CDR3 sequence: CSAEGLAVTDTQYF. As DNA, the CDR3 is TGCAGCGCTGAAGGGCTAGCGGTGACAGATACGCAGTATTTT.

V usage is TRBV4-2 and J usage is TRBJ2-2, with D unclear. V was trimmed by 0 bases and J by 10 bases, leaving 6 bases between them. The CDR3 sequence is 12 residues long. Germline V gene data show CDR1 as LGHNA and CDR2 as YNFKEQ. The CDR3 sequence: CASSQEVEELFF. CDR3 nucleotides: TGTGCCAGCAGCCAAGAGGTGGAGGAGCTGTTTTTT.

This clonotype is classed as large. The chain joins TRBV7-9 to TRBJ2-2; possible D gene TRBD1, 5 bases. This CDR3 contains 13 residues. Trimming left V 7 bases short and J 4 bases short, with 10 bases between. CDR1 and CDR2 from the germline V gene are SEHNR and FQNEAQ (reference sequence). The CDR3 DNA sequence: TGTGCCAGCAACCCGACAGTCACCGGGGAGCTGTTTTTT. It is translated as CASNPTVTGELFF.

The rearrangement joins TRBV5-1 to TRBJ2-2; D perhaps matches TRBD2 (5 bases). This CDR3 spans 13 amino acids. The germline CDR1 and CDR2 sequences are SGHRS and YFSETQ. V gave up 4 bases and J gave up 8 bases, with 12 bases separating them. Written as DNA, the CDR3 is TGCGCCAGCAGCAAATCTCGGGGAGGGGAGCTGTTTTTT. Translated, it gives CASSKSRGGELFF. Full variable domain (missing parts from reference TRBV5-1 and TRBJ2-2): KAGVTQTPRYLIKTRGQQVTLSCSPISGHRSVSWYQQTPGQGLQFLFEYFSETQRNKGNFPGRFSGRQFSNSRSEMNVSTLELGDSALYLCASSKSRGGELFFGEGSRLTVL.

This clonotype was seen at least ten times. This chain uses TRBV7-2 with TRBJ1-2, with a weak D call TRBD1 (6 bases). Germline CDR1 SGHTA, CDR2 FQGNSA. The ends were cut back, 0 bases at V and 14 bases at J, with 19 bases in the middle. The CDR3 has 14 residues. DNA of the CDR3: TGTGCCAGCAGCTTAGCAGGAGGTGGGGGGGCGCGAACCTTC. This encodes CASSLAGGGGARTF.

In its sample, this clonotype was seen many times. The chain uses TRBV6-5 and TRBJ2-3; TRBD2 aligns across 8 bases. The CDR3 contains 17 residues. Germline V gives CDR1 MNHEY, CDR2 SVGAGI. V lost 0 bases to trimming and J lost 5 bases; unmatched junction nucleotides: 10. CDR3 coding DNA: TGTGCCAGCAGTTACTCGAACGAAGCGGGAGTCAAAGATACGCAGTATTTT. The encoded protein is CASSYSNEAGVKDTQYF.

The chain is built from TRBV6-2 or TRBV6-3 and TRBJ2-2, with TRBD2 identical over 9 bases. The CDR3 loop spans 18 amino acids. CDR1 is MNHEY, CDR2 SVGEGT, per germline. With V trimmed by 7 bases and J by 7 bases, 19 bases remained unmatched. The CDR3 here is CASTKVRRGGGTSGELFF. In DNA, the CDR3 is TGTGCCAGCACCAAAGTCCGGCGGGGGGGCGGGACGAGCGGGGAGCTGTTTTTT.

This clonotype was detected a few times. The rearrangement joins TRBV27 to TRBJ1-2; the D is unclear. CDR3 length equals 14 residues. The germline V gene encodes CDR1 MNHEY and CDR2 SMNVEV (reference sequence). Trimming removed 0 bases from V and 3 bases from J, with 8 bases in between. CDR3 residues: CASSLSGMDYGYTF. CDR3 sequence (DNA): TGTGCCAGCAGTTTATCCGGGATGGACTATGGCTACACCTTC.

The CDR3 spells CASSFTASYEQYF. The DNA of the CDR3 is TGTGCCAGCAGTTTTACCGCCTCCTACGAGCAGTACTTC. The chain links TRBV27 to TRBJ2-7; the D is unclear. This CDR3 region has 13 residues. Trimming left V 3 bases short and J 0 bases short, with 6 bases between. CDR1 is MNHEY, CDR2 SMNVEV, per germline (reference sequence).

This clonotype has ten or more counts. The J gene is TRBJ1-2, the V gene TRBV7-2; weak D call: TRBD1 (6 bases). Germline V lookup: CDR1 SGHTA, CDR2 FQGNSA. This CDR3 contains 14 residues. V lost 2 bases and J 5 bases, leaving 12 bases between the germline ends. This chain's CDR3 is CASSLPGVSYGYTF. For the CDR3, the DNA is TGTGCCAGCAGCTTACCAGGGGTTAGTTATGGCTACACCTTC.

The V gene is TRBV27, the J gene TRBJ2-1; D may be TRBD1 or TRBD2 (7 bases each). The CDR3 totals 14 residues. Trimming stripped 7 bases from V and 4 bases from J, with 14 bases between. Germline assignment: CDR1 MNHEY and CDR2 SMNVEV (reference sequence). CDR3 sequence reads: CASTGGGLYNEQFF. DNA for the CDR3: TGTGCCAGCACAGGGGGGGGACTATACAATGAGCAGTTCTTC.

This clonotype turned up a few times. The rearrangement links TRBV7-9 to TRBJ2-2; TRBD1 matches 7 bases. This CDR3 comprises 15 residues. J gave up 2 bases and V 6 bases, and 6 bases lay outside the gene matches. CDR1 is SEHNR, CDR2 FQNEAQ, per germline (reference sequence). In DNA, the CDR3 is TGTGCCAGCAGGGCTGGGACAGAAAACACCGGGGAGCTGTTTTTT. The encoded protein is CASRAGTENTGELFF.

Notes on this clonotype: A much larger clonotype is one base distant, so this may be a read error. This sequence joins TRBV12-3 or TRBV12-4 and TRBJ1-5; 8 bases match TRBD1. The DNA matches TRBJ2-3 better at its end, which makes the J call doubtful. This CDR3 comprises 13 residues. The chain's CDR3 is CASSGQGRQPQYF. CDR3 DNA sequence: TGTGCCAGCAGTGGACAGGGACGCCAGCCCCAGTATTTT.

This clonotype has more than one count but fewer than ten. J is TRBJ2-5 and V is TRBV12-3 or TRBV12-4; 7 bases line up with TRBD1. Unmatched junction bases numbered 8, after V lost 6 bases and J lost 1 base. The CDR3 is 15 residues long. CDR3 protein: CASSSGGRIQETQYF. Written as DNA, the CDR3 is TGTGCCAGCAGCTCAGGGGGAAGGATCCAAGAGACCCAGTACTTC.